The 25 T cell receptor beta chains reported below all come from one sample, sequenced in a study of cytomegalovirus exposure and HLA in healthy donors. Amplification used 60 Vbeta primers and 13 Jbeta primers. Profiled with immunoSEQ multiplex PCR; TCRdb holds only in-frame clones, not every one. The sample lists about 150,000 clones, around 67% seen once, with 3.5% to 5% in the top ten. Source material: PBMCs. These receptor sequences come from a man aged 18 to 30 in good health and CMV-seropositive.

The J gene is TRBJ2-7, the V gene TRBV7-2; 7 nucleotides match TRBD2. Germline CDR1 and CDR2: SGHTA and FQGNSA. The CDR3 loop spans 15 amino acids. V trimming: 1 base; J trimming: 1 base; junction bases outside the gene matches: 4. CDR3 loop: CASSLGGGLSYEQYF. Here the CDR3 DNA reads TGTGCCAGCAGCTTAGGCGGGGGACTATCCTACGAGCAGTACTTC.

A few counts support this clone. The rearrangement links TRBV5-6 to TRBJ1-2; 11 bases are a match to TRBD1. The CDR3 loop spans 14 amino acids. Trimming cost V 4 bases and J 4 bases; bases outside gene matches: 3. Germline V lookup: CDR1 SGHDT, CDR2 YYEEEE. This CDR3 reads CASSQDRGLYGYTF. The CDR3 coding sequence is TGTGCCAGCAGCCAGGACAGGGGGCTCTATGGCTACACCTTC.

This sequence joins TRBV7-2 and TRBJ2-1, with 10 bases that match TRBD2. Germline loops: CDR1 SGHTA, CDR2 FQGNSA. This CDR3 is 16 amino acids long. With 6 bases clipped from V and 9 bases from J, the junction kept 14 bases outside the gene matches. In nucleotides, the CDR3 is TGTGCCAGCAGACCTTCTAGCGGGAGAGGCCAGGGTGAGCAGTTCTTC. Its protein is CASRPSSGRGQGEQFF.

This clone was seen only once. J is TRBJ2-7 and V is TRBV2, with 7 bases matching TRBD1. Germline values: CDR1 SNHLY, CDR2 FYNNEI. The CDR3 consists of 14 residues. Trimming cost V 8 bases and J 3 bases; bases outside gene matches: 10. The CDR3 spells CASVLGGVFYEQYF. The CDR3, as DNA: TGTGCCAGCGTACTAGGGGGCGTCTTCTACGAGCAGTACTTC. The complete variable domain, with remaining parts taken from reference TRBV2 and TRBJ2-7, reads EPEVTQTPSHQVTQMGQEVILRCVPISNHLYFYWYRQILGQKVEFLVSFYNNEISEKSEIFDDQFSVERPDGSNFTLKIRSTKLEDSAMYFCASVLGGVFYEQYFGPGTRLTVT.

This clone was seen only a few times. The CDR3 reads CSVETGNLYNEQFF. DNA of the CDR3: TGCAGCGTTGAGACGGGAAATCTTTACAATGAGCAGTTCTTC. The chain couples TRBV29-1 to TRBJ2-1, with D possibly matching TRBD2 (5 bases). Germline CDR1 SQVTM, CDR2 ANQGSEA. This CDR3 comprises 14 residues. V was shortened by 3 bases and J by 4 bases, with 13 bases between the two germline ends.

A few counts support this clone. V gene TRBV4-1 combines with J gene TRBJ2-5, with no clear D. Matching the DNA end better, TRBJ2-7 makes the J call doubtful. Per the germline V gene, CDR1 is MGHRA and CDR2 is YSYEKL. The CDR3 is 14 amino acids. CDR3 amino acids: CASSPGTVYYEQYF. The DNA for the CDR3 is TGCGCCAGCAGTCCCGGAACAGTGTATTACGAGCAGTACTTC.

CDR3 loop: CASSDRGYGYTF. CDR3 coding DNA: TGTGCCAGCAGCGATCGAGGCTATGGCTACACCTTC. V and J are TRBV7-6 and TRBJ1-2; D unclear. This CDR3 spans 12 amino acids. Trimming pared 5 bases from V and 4 bases from J, leaving 8 bases between. Germline-derived CDR1 and CDR2 are SGHVS and FNYEAQ.

This chain links TRBV18 with TRBJ1-4; possible D gene TRBD1, 5 bases. The germline CDR1 and CDR2 sequences are KGHSH and LQKENI. This CDR3 has 15 residues. V lost 1 base, J lost 0 bases, and 6 bases lay in between. The CDR3 reads CASSPRQSTNEKLFF. The DNA for the CDR3 is TGTGCCAGCTCACCACGACAGTCAACTAATGAAAAACTGTTTTTT.

In this sample, this clone turned up a few times. The rearrangement uses TRBV5-4 and TRBJ1-2; D possibly corresponds to TRBD1 (5 bases). Trimming removed 4 bases at V and 3 bases at J, with 10 bases between. CDR3 length: 13 residues. The germline V gene encodes CDR1 SGHNT and CDR2 YYREEE (reference sequence). The CDR3 is CASSPGGDYGYTF. The CDR3 coding sequence is TGTGCCAGCAGCCCGGGGGGAGACTATGGCTACACCTTC.

This chain uses TRBV2 with TRBJ2-5; possible D gene TRBD2, 5 bases. The ends were cut back, 5 bases at V and 4 bases at J, with 8 bases in the middle. Germline V gives CDR1 SNHLY, CDR2 FYNNEI. This CDR3 has 12 residues. CDR3 region: CASSLEGETQYF. The CDR3 DNA reads as TGTGCCAGCAGTCTAGAGGGAGAGACCCAGTACTTC. Complete variable domain (other parts from reference TRBV2 and TRBJ2-5): EPEVTQTPSHQVTQMGQEVILRCVPISNHLYFYWYRQILGQKVEFLVSFYNNEISEKSEIFDDQFSVERPDGSNFTLKIRSTKLEDSAMYFCASSLEGETQYFGPGTRLLVL.

This clone has just one count. The J gene is TRBJ2-1, the V gene TRBV30; 12 bases fit TRBD1. The CDR3 contains 16 residues. Germline lookup yields CDR1 GTSNPN and CDR2 SVGIG (reference sequence). The V segment lost 2 bases and the J segment 8 bases; nucleotides outside the gene matches: 10. CDR3 nucleotide sequence: TGTGCCTGGAGTCCCCTGGGGGACAGGGGGCCAGATGAGCAGTTCTTC. Translating it yields CAWSPLGDRGPDEQFF.

This clone was observed once. The chain uses TRBV6-1 and TRBJ1-4; possible D gene TRBD1, 6 bases. Per the germline V gene, CDR1 is MNHNS and CDR2 is SASEGT. The length of the CDR3 is 14 residues. Between the trimmed V and J ends, which lost 7 bases and 5 bases, there was a span of 14 bases. The CDR3 DNA is TGTGCCAGCAAAGAATGGACAGTCAATGAAAAACTGTTTTTT. It specifies CASKEWTVNEKLFF.

About this clone itself: The CDR3 does not close with the conserved phenylalanine or tryptophan, likely indicating a read error. The chain links TRBV10-3 to TRBJ1-4, with D possibly being TRBD1 (5 bases). V was pared by 1 base and J by 0 bases, with 9 bases between. Per the germline V gene, CDR1 is ENHRY and CDR2 is SYGVKD. The CDR3 runs to 16 residues. As DNA, the CDR3 is TGTGCCATCAGTGAGTGGAGGGGCCCAACTAATGAAAAACTGTTTGTT. Its protein is CAISEWRGPTNEKLFV.

This clone appeared a few times. The chain uses TRBV29-1 and TRBJ2-1; D is perhaps TRBD1 (6 bases). This CDR3 is 13 amino acids long. V was shortened by 3 bases and J by 6 bases, with 12 bases between the two germline ends. Germline CDR1 is SQVTM and CDR2 is ANQGSEA. The CDR3 sequence: CSVDRGSLNEQFF. The CDR3 bases are TGCAGCGTTGACAGGGGTTCTCTCAATGAGCAGTTCTTC.

This clone is judged medium-sized. J is TRBJ2-7 and V is TRBV19; TRBD1 matches 12 bases. V shed 1 base, J shed 5 bases, and the junction held 6 bases outside the gene matches. The CDR3 covers 16 residues. Germline CDR1 LNHDA, CDR2 SQIVND (reference sequence). CDR3 nucleotide sequence: TGTGCCAGTAGTATAGTCCCGGGACAGGGGGCCGACGAGCAGTACTTC. Protein: CASSIVPGQGADEQYF.

The chain employs TRBV5-1 and TRBJ2-5; 9 nucleotides match TRBD1. V was pared by 7 bases and J by 1 base, with 2 bases of the junction left unmatched. This CDR3 contains 13 residues. In germline, CDR1 is SGHRS, CDR2 YFSETQ. The CDR3 DNA is TGCGCCAGCCGGACAGGGGCCCAAGAGACCCAGTACTTC. Translated: CASRTGAQETQYF. Complete variable domain (other parts from reference TRBV5-1 and TRBJ2-5): KAGVTQTPRYLIKTRGQQVTLSCSPISGHRSVSWYQQTPGQGLQFLFEYFSETQRNKGNFPGRFSGRQFSNSRSEMNVSTLELGDSALYLCASRTGAQETQYFGPGTRLLVL.

A few counts support this clone. The gene calls are TRBV19 and TRBJ2-5; 10 bases match TRBD1. This CDR3 spans 17 amino acids. V lost 4 bases and J lost 2; bases outside the gene matches: 10. CDR1 is LNHDA and CDR2 is SQIVND in the germline V gene (reference sequence). The DNA of the CDR3 is TGTGCCAGTAGTACCAAGGGACAGGGGTCGGGACAAGAGACCCAGTACTTC. It yields the protein CASSTKGQGSGQETQYF.

The CDR3, as DNA: TGTGCCAGCAGCTTGGTGGTAGCGGGGGGAGCCGAGCAGTTCTTC. Protein sequence: CASSLVVAGGAEQFF. The chain joins TRBV5-4 to TRBJ2-1; 10 nucleotides align to TRBD2. Germline CDR1 reads SGHNT; CDR2 reads YYREEE (reference sequence). This CDR3 is built from 15 residues. The junction had 7 bases not matched to a gene; V was cut back by 0 bases and J by 10 bases.

This sequence joins TRBV27 and TRBJ2-7, with 8 bases aligning to TRBD1. This CDR3 comprises 14 residues. Germline V gene data show CDR1 as MNHEY and CDR2 as SMNVEV (reference sequence). V lost 3 bases to trimming and J lost 6 bases; unmatched junction nucleotides: 7. CDR3 loop: CASSFSGTGVEQYF. In DNA form, the CDR3 reads TGTGCCAGCAGTTTCTCCGGGACAGGAGTCGAGCAGTACTTC.

CDR3 DNA: TGTGCCAGTAAGGGCCGGGGGGTAGACACTGAAGCTTTCTTT. It translates to CASKGRGVDTEAFF. The chain employs TRBV19 and TRBJ1-1; possible D gene TRBD1, 5 bases. V was shortened by 7 bases and J by 3 bases, with 15 bases between the two germline ends. CDR1 and CDR2 (germline): LNHDA, SQIVND (reference sequence). The CDR3 spans 14 residues.

The genes are TRBV6-5 and TRBJ2-5; D perhaps matches TRBD2 (6 bases). This CDR3 has 15 amino acids. The V end was cut by 4 bases, the J end by 5 bases, with 17 bases between. Per germline, CDR1 MNHEY and CDR2 SVGAGI. CDR3 in amino acids: CASSSLAVQRETQYF. The CDR3 nucleotides are TGTGCCAGCAGTTCACTAGCTGTGCAGCGGGAGACCCAGTACTTC.

The rearrangement links TRBV6-1 to TRBJ2-1; 8 bases fit TRBD2. The CDR3 spans 16 residues. Trimming cost V 1 base and J 4 bases; bases outside gene matches: 6. From germline, CDR1 is MNHNS and CDR2 SASEGT. DNA for the CDR3: TGTGCCAGCAGTGAAGGGGTAGCGGGAAATTACAATGAGCAGTTCTTC. Translated, it gives CASSEGVAGNYNEQFF.

The gene calls are TRBV5-7 and TRBJ1-4, with D possibly being TRBD1 (5 bases). TRBV5-7 is noted as an ORF with a role that remains uncertain. This CDR3 has 15 amino acids. The V end was cut by 3 bases, the J end by 8 bases, with 17 bases between. The CDR3 nucleotides are TGTGCCAGCAGCTCCCTACTCCGGCGGGGCGAAAAACTGTTTTTT. Its protein is CASSSLLRRGEKLFF.

The chain joins TRBV6-1 to TRBJ2-7; 7 bases are shared with TRBD2. Trimming cost V 6 bases and J 2 bases; bases outside gene matches: 10. The CDR3 covers 15 residues. Looked up from germline, CDR1 is MNHNS and CDR2 is SASEGT. As DNA, the CDR3 is TGTGCCAGCAGCGCCCGAGCGGCGGGGGCCTACGAGCAGTACTTC. This sequence encodes CASSARAAGAYEQYF.

Only a few counts were recorded for this clone. The V call is TRBV2, the J call TRBJ1-3; D may be TRBD1 (6 bases). The CDR3 is 14 residues long. V was trimmed by 6 bases and J by 2 bases, leaving 11 bases between them. Germline loops: CDR1 SNHLY, CDR2 FYNNEI. The CDR3 loop reads CASSPGQAGNTIYF. In nucleotides, the CDR3 is TGTGCCAGCAGCCCGGGACAAGCTGGAAACACCATATATTTT.